The 3 T cell receptor beta chains below all came from one sample that was sequenced in a study of blood T cell repertoires in COVID-19. Some clones are missing from TCRdb's copy, which holds only in-frame ones; the method was immunoSEQ multiplex PCR. The sample has 250,000 to 350,000 clones, approximately 88% seen once. Source material: peripheral blood. Receptors originate from a woman between 50 and 59 years old with active or convalescent COVID-19.

The chain is built from TRBV21-1 and TRBJ2-7; no check of the table's D call, TRBD1, against the DNA was made. TRBV21-1 has pseudogene status. The CDR3 spans 15 residues. The CDR3 here is CASTWDRSSSYEQYF. Here the CDR3 DNA reads TGTGCCAGCACCTGGGACAGGTCAAGCTCCTACGAGCAGTACTTC.

This sequence joins TRBV28 and TRBJ1-1; perhaps TRBD1 as D (5 bases). Germline assignment: CDR1 MDHEN and CDR2 SYDVKM. The CDR3 is 16 amino acids. The ends were cut back, 2 bases at V and 1 base at J, with 14 bases in the middle. The CDR3 protein is CASSLRAGGRNTEAFF. The CDR3 region has the DNA TGTGCCAGCAGTTTAAGGGCGGGGGGGAGGAACACTGAAGCTTTCTTT.

This chain joins TRBV2 and TRBJ2-2, with TRBD1 matching 8 bases. CDR1 SNHLY and CDR2 FYNNEI come from the germline V gene. V lost 5 bases to trimming and J lost 4 bases; unmatched junction nucleotides: 6. The CDR3 sequence is 15 residues long. CDR3 nucleotide sequence: TGTGCCAGCAGTACCCAGGGGGCGAGCACCGGGGAGCTGTTTTTT. This translates into CASSTQGASTGELFF.